Below, 31 T cell receptor beta chains from the same sample are listed, as sequenced in a study of response to subunit inactivated influenza vaccine (dated by TCRdb to 2016 to 2018). The library was produced with RT-PCR. Sequencing relied on an Illumina HiSeq 2500. TCRdb took the public reads, trimmed them with fastp at Q25, ran MiXCR for clone calling and kept in-frame beta chains. Here each entry gathers all rows of one CDR3 protein and keeps the most common genes and DNA. The table for this sample lists roughly 500,000 distinct CDR3 sequences; approximately 17% of them were counted only once. The ten largest account for 3% to 3.5% of the sample. The sequences come from CD4+ T cells sorted from PBMCs, collected less than 30 months after vaccination. The receptors come from a man between 45 and 75 years old who received an inactivated influenza vaccine. Donor details come from another sample of the same person, matched by shared clones.

V gene TRBV3-1 combines with J gene TRBJ2-7; maybe TRBD1 (5 bases). The germline V and J ends were trimmed by 5 bases and 9 bases, with 20 bases remaining between them. This CDR3 comprises 14 residues. Germline lookup yields CDR1 LGHDT and CDR2 YNNKEL (reference sequence). In nucleotides, the CDR3 is TGTGCCAGCAGCTCCAGGGCCTTCCGTCCAGGGCAGTACTTC. The encoded protein is CASSSRAFRPGQYF.

The sample holds many counts of this clonotype. One junction end does not reproduce the germline sequence, and a read error may be involved. V usage is TRBV5-1 and J usage is TRBJ2-7; TRBD1 agrees at 8 bases. The V gene's germline CDR1 is SGHRS and CDR2 YFSETQ. The CDR3 covers 14 residues. For the CDR3, the DNA is TGTGCCAGCAGAACCGGGACAGGCTCCTACGAGCAGTACTTC. Protein sequence: CASRTGTGSYEQYF.

This clonotype was found a few times. CDR3 sequence (DNA): TGCAGTGCTAGAGATCTTGAAGACAGCTCAAGCAATCAGCCCCAGCATTTT. Translating it yields CSARDLEDSSSNQPQHF. The chain joins TRBV20-1 to TRBJ1-5; possible D gene TRBD1, 5 bases. The ends were cut back, 0 bases at V and 1 base at J, with 16 bases in the middle. Per the germline V gene, CDR1 is DFQATT and CDR2 is SNEGSKA (reference sequence). The CDR3 length is 17 residues.

This clonotype was seen a handful of times. V usage is TRBV12-3 or TRBV12-4 and J usage is TRBJ2-3; TRBD2 agrees at 7 bases. The CDR3 contains 14 residues. V shed 3 bases and J 2 bases; nucleotides not matched to a gene: 2. The DNA of the CDR3 is TGTGCCAGCAGTTTCCTAGCGGTCACAGATACGCAGTATTTT. Translating it yields CASSFLAVTDTQYF.

The chain combines TRBV25-1 with TRBJ2-7; no firm D call. The CDR3 has 13 amino acids. Germline V gene lookup returns CDR1 MGHDK and CDR2 SYGVNS. Trimming left V 2 bases short and J 5 bases short, with 10 bases between. CDR3 sequence reads: CASSEAGIHEQYF. The CDR3 nucleotides read TGTGCCAGCAGTGAAGCTGGGATCCACGAGCAGTACTTC.

This clonotype was observed a handful of times. In DNA form, the CDR3 reads TGTGCCAGCAGTCCAAGGTCGTCCCTAAGAAACACCATATATTTT. Its translation is CASSPRSSLRNTIYF. The chain combines TRBV28 with TRBJ1-3; D unclear. The CDR3 is made up of 15 amino acids. V dropped 5 bases and J dropped 5 bases, with 16 bases sitting between them. Germline CDR1 is MDHEN and CDR2 is SYDVKM.

This clonotype was observed many times. J is TRBJ2-3 and V is TRBV29-1; D might be TRBD2 (6 bases). CDR1 SQVTM and CDR2 ANQGSEA come from the germline V gene. V was cut by 3 bases and J by 1 base, with 8 bases left in between. The CDR3 runs to 13 residues. The CDR3, as DNA: TGCAGCGTTGACCTAGCGCGCACAGATACGCAGTATTTT. Amino acids: CSVDLARTDTQYF.

The V gene is TRBV12-3 or TRBV12-4, the J gene TRBJ1-2; 9 nucleotides match TRBD1. The CDR3 has 15 residues. Trimming cost V 6 bases and J 4 bases; bases outside gene matches: 9. The CDR3 nucleotides read TGTGCCAGCAGCTCCGGGACAGGGTCCCGCTATGGCTACACCTTC. It translates to CASSSGTGSRYGYTF.

This clonotype was seen only a few times. The CDR3 DNA reads as TGTGCCAGCGCCCCTCGAGGAAGGTCCAATGAGCAGTTCTTC. Amino acids: CASAPRGRSNEQFF. The rearrangement joins TRBV12-3 or TRBV12-4 to TRBJ2-1; D gene uncertain. This CDR3 contains 14 residues. Trimming removed 8 bases at V and 6 bases at J, with 17 bases between.

This clonotype has more than one count but fewer than ten. One end of the junction varies from germline; a read error may be responsible. The chain couples TRBV11-2 to TRBJ2-3, with D possibly matching TRBD2 (6 bases). Germline V lookup: CDR1 SGHAT, CDR2 FQNNGV. The CDR3 contains 21 residues. This CDR3 is CAGSFFGSPTRLSASTDTQYF. As DNA, the CDR3 is TGTGCCGGCAGCTTCTTCGGGAGCCCCACGCGACTTTCTGCTAGCACAGATACGCAGTATTTT.

V is TRBV2 and J is TRBJ2-1, with 7 bases that match TRBD1. This CDR3 region has 15 residues. With V trimmed by 7 bases and J by 3 bases, 9 bases remained unmatched. CDR1 and CDR2 (germline): SNHLY, FYNNEI. The chain's CDR3 is CASTQGERLYNEQFF. CDR3 DNA sequence: TGTGCCAGCACCCAGGGGGAACGACTCTACAATGAGCAGTTCTTC.

Worth noting for this clonotype: A single base separates this from a much larger clone, so it may be a read error. The chain couples TRBV6-2 or TRBV6-3 to TRBJ2-7; either TRBD1 or TRBD2 may supply D (5 bases each). CDR1 and CDR2 from the germline V gene are MNHEY and SVGEGT. Trimming left V 2 bases short and J 2 bases short, with 7 bases between. The CDR3 covers 13 residues. CDR3 loop: CASSYRGPYEQYF. CDR3 nucleotides: TGTGCCAGCAGTTACAGGGGACCCTACGAGCAGTACTTC.

At least ten counts were recorded for this clonotype. V usage is TRBV20-1 and J usage is TRBJ1-2; D ambiguous. Germline-derived CDR1 and CDR2 are DFQATT and SNEGSKA (reference sequence). Trimming shortened V by 2 bases and J by 4 bases, and 8 bases separated the two germline ends. The CDR3 consists of 12 residues. CDR3 loop: CSARRTGYGYTF. As DNA, the CDR3 is TGCAGTGCTAGACGGACTGGCTATGGCTACACCTTC.

The rearrangement links TRBV20-1 to TRBJ1-6, with 8 bases identical to TRBD1. The length of the CDR3 is 17 residues. V gave up 3 bases and J gave up 1 base; unmatched junction bases: 8. The V gene's germline CDR1 is DFQATT and CDR2 SNEGSKA (reference sequence). CDR3 DNA sequence: TGCAGTGCTAGGTCAACAGGGGGGAGGTCCTATAATTCACCCCTCCACTTT. Translation gives CSARSTGGRSYNSPLHF.

This clonotype has more than one count but fewer than ten. The V and J genes are TRBV9 and TRBJ2-1, with D perhaps TRBD2 (6 bases). There are 15 residues in the CDR3. Germline V gene sequence: CDR1 SGDLS, CDR2 YYNGEE. Between the trimmed V and J ends, which lost 4 bases and 1 base, there was a span of 12 bases. The CDR3 sequence is CASSPTRQSYNEQFF. CDR3 bases: TGTGCCAGCAGCCCGACTAGACAATCCTACAATGAGCAGTTCTTC.

This clonotype was detected only a few times. The chain has TRBV12-3 or TRBV12-4 and TRBJ2-3; TRBD2 matches 10 bases. V was clipped by 8 bases and J by 4 bases; unmatched bases: 6. The CDR3 loop spans 14 amino acids. CDR3 sequence reads: CASGLAGASDTQYF. CDR3 DNA sequence: TGTGCCAGCGGGCTAGCGGGGGCGTCAGATACGCAGTATTTT.

This clonotype has only a few counts. The rearrangement uses TRBV7-9 and TRBJ2-3, with D possibly called TRBD1 or TRBD2 (5 bases each). Germline V gives CDR1 SEHNR, CDR2 FQNEAQ (reference sequence). Trimming took off 5 bases at V and 10 bases at J, with 22 bases between the two ends. The CDR3 totals 15 residues. The CDR3 region has the DNA TGTGCCAGCAGCCTAATGGGGGACCCCTCTCAAGCGCAGTATTTT. Its translation: CASSLMGDPSQAQYF.

This clonotype was observed a few times. This sequence joins TRBV9 and TRBJ1-2; D gene uncertain. V gave up 5 bases and J gave up 0 bases, with 17 bases separating them. This CDR3 has 16 residues. Germline assignment: CDR1 SGDLS and CDR2 YYNGEE. CDR3 sequence reads: CASSPMASSSNYGYTF. CDR3 sequence (DNA): TGTGCCAGCAGTCCTATGGCCTCCTCCTCTAACTATGGCTACACCTTC.

CDR3 residues: CAISEALNEPQHF. CDR3 sequence (DNA): TGTGCCATCAGTGAAGCCCTAAATGAGCCCCAGCATTTT. The chain recombines TRBV10-3 with TRBJ1-5, with D unresolved. The CDR3 loop spans 13 amino acids. Looked up from germline, CDR1 is ENHRY and CDR2 is SYGVKD. V was trimmed by 3 bases and J by 8 bases, leaving 11 bases between them.

The genes are TRBV29-1 and TRBJ2-4; the D is unclear. Looked up from germline, CDR1 is SQVTM and CDR2 is ANQGSEA. The length of the CDR3 is 13 residues. V lost 5 bases to trimming and J lost 1 base, with 9 bases between them. The CDR3 DNA sequence: TGCAGCGTTCGATTACCCGCCAAAAACATTCAGTACTTC. The encoded protein is CSVRLPAKNIQYF. The entire variable domain, with the rest obtained from reference TRBV29-1 and TRBJ2-4, is as follows: SAVISQKPSRDICQRGTSLTIQCQVDSQVTMMFWYRQQPGQSLTLIATANQGSEATYESGFVIDKFPISRPNLTFSTLTVSNMSPEDSSIYLCSVRLPAKNIQYFGAGTRLSVL.

This clonotype was recorded at least ten times. This chain links TRBV7-2 with TRBJ2-1, with 10 bases identical to TRBD2. The germline CDR1 and CDR2 sequences are SGHTA and FQGNSA. Trimming cost V 4 bases and J 12 bases; bases outside gene matches: 6. The CDR3 is 13 amino acids. The CDR3 sequence is CASSSYSGRTQFF. The DNA of the CDR3 is TGTGCCAGCAGCTCCTATAGCGGGAGGACGCAGTTCTTC.

The chain recombines TRBV20-1 with TRBJ1-4, with D possibly being TRBD1 (5 bases). Between the trimmed V and J ends, which lost 4 bases and 4 bases, there was a span of 16 bases. The CDR3 loop spans 15 amino acids. CDR1 is DFQATT and CDR2 is SNEGSKA in the germline V gene (reference sequence). CDR3 in amino acids: CSAKKNGTVNEKLFF. Written as DNA, the CDR3 is TGCAGTGCTAAAAAGAACGGGACGGTTAATGAAAAACTGTTTTTT.

There are many counts of this clonotype. The chain recombines TRBV5-1 with TRBJ2-1; D perhaps matches TRBD1 (6 bases). V lost 0 bases and J 7 bases, leaving 17 bases between the germline ends. Per the germline V gene, CDR1 is SGHRS and CDR2 is YFSETQ. CDR3 length: 16 amino acids. DNA for the CDR3: TGCGCCAGCAGCTTGGCGCTGGGGGACATACGTAATGAGCAGTTCTTC. This sequence encodes CASSLALGDIRNEQFF. The whole variable domain, filled in from reference TRBV5-1 and TRBJ2-1, reads KAGVTQTPRYLIKTRGQQVTLSCSPISGHRSVSWYQQTPGQGLQFLFEYFSETQRNKGNFPGRFSGRQFSNSRSEMNVSTLELGDSALYLCASSLALGDIRNEQFFGPGTRLTVL.

This clonotype showed up just a few times. This chain joins TRBV2 and TRBJ2-7; weak D call: TRBD1 (6 bases). Trimming cost V 6 bases and J 6 bases, with 18 bases left between them. The CDR3 contains 14 residues. Per germline, CDR1 SNHLY and CDR2 FYNNEI. CDR3 DNA sequence: TGTGCCAGCAGGGACGGAATTCCAGGGGTCGAGCAGTACTTC. Amino acid sequence: CASRDGIPGVEQYF.

This clonotype has a handful of counts. This chain joins TRBV7-2 and TRBJ1-4; D perhaps matches TRBD1 (5 bases). Germline V gives CDR1 SGHTA, CDR2 FQGNSA. The CDR3 consists of 15 residues. Trimming removed 1 base from V and 4 bases from J, with 10 bases in between. CDR3 protein: CASSLGGVLNEKLFF. CDR3 coding DNA: TGTGCCAGCAGCTTAGGAGGGGTTCTTAATGAAAAACTGTTTTTT.

This clonotype was detected a few times. This CDR3 reads CASSFQNNSPLHF. Written as DNA, the CDR3 is TGTGCCAGCAGCTTCCAGAATAATTCACCCCTCCACTTT. The chain carries TRBV7-2 and TRBJ1-6, with no clear D. CDR1 SGHTA and CDR2 FQGNSA come from the germline V gene. CDR3 length: 13 residues. V dropped 3 bases and J dropped 5 bases, with 5 bases sitting between them.

In this sample, this clonotype turned up a few times. This chain links TRBV20-1 with TRBJ2-2, with TRBD2 as a possible D gene (6 bases). The V end lost 2 bases, the J end lost 7 bases, and 11 bases lay between the germline ends. CDR3 length equals 13 residues. Germline CDR1 is DFQATT and CDR2 is SNEGSKA (reference sequence). CDR3 bases: TGCAGTGCTAGACGGAGGCGGGGCGGGGAGCTGTTTTTT. It codes for CSARRRRGGELFF.

There are a few counts of this clonotype. The chain recombines TRBV20-1 with TRBJ2-1, with TRBD2 identical over 7 bases. V trimming: 6 bases; J trimming: 8 bases; junction bases outside the gene matches: 16. Looked up from germline, CDR1 is DFQATT and CDR2 is SNEGSKA (reference sequence). This CDR3 has 15 residues. The CDR3 DNA reads TGCAGTGCCACTACCCCTGGCGGGAGTGTAGATGAGCAGTTCTTC. Protein sequence: CSATTPGGSVDEQFF.

In this sample, this clonotype turned up a few times. The V call is TRBV6-2 or TRBV6-3, the J call TRBJ2-7; D may correspond to TRBD1 or TRBD2 (5 bases each). The CDR3 is made up of 13 amino acids. Germline V gene sequence: CDR1 MNHEY, CDR2 SVGEGT. The ends were cut back, 2 bases at V and 3 bases at J, with 8 bases in the middle. The CDR3, as DNA: TGTGCCAGCAGTTACCGGGACGGCTACGAGCAGTACTTC. As protein: CASSYRDGYEQYF.

The chain employs TRBV2 and TRBJ2-7; TRBD2 aligns across 11 bases. J lost 0 bases, V lost 9 bases, and 4 bases had no gene match. Germline V gives CDR1 SNHLY, CDR2 FYNNEI. The CDR3 is made up of 14 amino acids. The CDR3 DNA reads as TGTGCCAGGGAAGGACTAGCGGGCTCCTACGAGCAGTACTTC. Its translation: CAREGLAGSYEQYF.

This clonotype was recorded a few times. The chain has TRBV10-3 and TRBJ2-1; either TRBD1 or TRBD2 may fit D (5 bases each). The CDR3 runs 12 residues. Germline assignment: CDR1 ENHRY and CDR2 SYGVKD. Between the trimmed V and J ends, which lost 5 bases and 8 bases, there was a span of 10 bases. CDR3 nucleotide sequence: TGTGCCATCAGTAAGGGGAGCGATGAGCAGTTCTTC. Encoded protein: CAISKGSDEQFF.